A single sample gave rise to the 7 T cell receptor beta chains below, sequenced in a study of blood T cell repertoires in COVID-19. The assay was immunoSEQ multiplex PCR, and TCRdb's table has in-frame clones only and misses some. This repertoire shows 110,000 to 150,000 clones, over 65% found once; its top ten account for around 6%. The material sequenced was PBMCs or T cells enriched from blood (not recorded which). These receptors all come from a woman between 50 and 59 years old who had recovered from COVID-19.

The chain is built from TRBV27 and TRBJ1-5; D uncertain. With 5 bases removed from V and 6 bases from J, the gap between germline ends came to 20 bases. Germline-derived CDR1 and CDR2 are MNHEY and SMNVEV (reference sequence). The CDR3 loop spans 16 amino acids. CDR3 coding DNA: TGTGCCAGCAGTCCCTCGAGTGGGGAGGAAAGTCAGCCCCAGCATTTT. Encoded protein: CASSPSSGEESQPQHF.

The chain employs TRBV23-1 and TRBJ2-7; the D gene is possibly TRBD2 (5 bases). TRBV23-1 is given ORF status, its function remaining uncertain. CDR3 length: 15 residues. Between the trimmed V and J ends, which lost 8 bases and 2 bases, there was a span of 19 bases. CDR3 sequence reads: CASALSGPPAYEQYV. CDR3 nucleotides: TGCGCCAGCGCACTGAGCGGACCGCCAGCCTACGAGCAGTACGTC.

V is TRBV28 and J is TRBJ1-1; tentatively, D is TRBD1 (6 bases). Trimming left V 10 bases short and J 8 bases short, with 17 bases between. The CDR3 runs 12 residues. In germline, CDR1 is MDHEN, CDR2 SYDVKM. This CDR3 is CAIYAPGQEAFF. CDR3 coding DNA: TGTGCCATCTACGCCCCCGGACAGGAAGCTTTCTTT.

This clone was seen only a few times. The CDR3 reads CASSPRPGGTDYGYTF. CDR3 nucleotide sequence: TGCGCCAGCAGCCCGCGACCAGGGGGAACTGACTATGGCTACACCTTC. The chain carries TRBV5-1 and TRBJ1-2, with TRBD1 matching 7 bases. Unmatched junction bases numbered 12, after V lost 4 bases and J lost 3 bases. The CDR3 is made up of 16 amino acids. CDR1 is SGHRS, CDR2 YFSETQ, per germline.

This clone came up many times. The chain links TRBV14 to TRBJ2-1, with 7 bases matching TRBD1. The CDR3 consists of 17 residues. Per germline, CDR1 SGHDN and CDR2 FVKESK. V shed 5 bases and J 6 bases; nucleotides not matched to a gene: 16. In nucleotides, the CDR3 is TGTGCCAGCAGCAAGGGACAGTTAAGGGTCAAGTCCAATGAGCAGTTCTTC. Residues: CASSKGQLRVKSNEQFF.

The J gene is TRBJ1-2, the V gene TRBV9; 8 bases match TRBD1. Looked up from germline, CDR1 is SGDLS and CDR2 is YYNGEE. The CDR3 totals 17 residues. Trimming cost V 0 bases and J 4 bases; bases outside gene matches: 11. CDR3 sequence (DNA): TGTGCCAGCAGCGTAGCTCCAGGGGGCGACGGTATCTATGGCTACACCTTC. It is translated as CASSVAPGGDGIYGYTF.

The chain is built from TRBV10-3 and TRBJ2-2; D not resolved. V was shortened by 4 bases and J by 3 bases, with 3 bases between the two germline ends. This CDR3 comprises 12 residues. CDR1 and CDR2 from the germline V gene are ENHRY and SYGVKD. The CDR3 DNA reads TGTGCCATCAGTGGAGACACCGGGGAGCTGTTTTTT. Its protein is CAISGDTGELFF.